The subject of this entry is one T cell receptor beta chain. Its antigen is not known. These data are taken from a study of shared clonotypes between healthy human individuals. Notes on the study in general: Shared clonotypes across all four donors exceeded non-shared ones in generation probability. Researchers sampled blood only, noting tissue repertoires likely differ.

Deletions cut 5 bases from V and 5 bases from J, with 18 bases between. The CDR3 extends over 15 amino acids. Germline CDR1 SEHNR, CDR2 FQNEAQ (reference sequence). Generated by immunoSEQ multiplex PCR, the TCRdb table keeps only in-frame clones and is missing some. This sample has a few million clones, with roughly nine tenths found just once. Adults of Caucasian background living in Nashville, Tennessee made up all donors. Sequenced material: naive CD4+ T cells sorted from blood. As for subset: CD45RA+ positively selected. The V and J genes are TRBV7-9 and TRBJ2-5; D is possibly TRBD2 (6 bases). The receptor was derived from a man between 18 and 35 years old in good health. CDR3 protein: CASSQRGNRGETQYF. The CDR3 DNA reads as TGTGCCAGCAGCCAACGGGGCAACCGGGGGGAGACCCAGTACTTC.